This T cell receptor beta chain originates from a study of Tregs in tolerant kidney transplant recipients. CDR3 length: 13 amino acids. The germline V gene has CDR1 WSHSY and CDR2 SAAADI. V gave up 6 bases and J gave up 4 bases; unmatched junction bases: 4. TCRdb keeps only in-frame clones here, not all; method: immunoSEQ multiplex PCR. The sample has over 50,000 clones; 70% to 90% are singletons. The sequence came from a human donor who received a combined kidney and bone marrow transplant. The gene calls are TRBV10-2 and TRBJ1-1, with TRBD1 matching 8 bases. Source: Tregs from blood, taken before the transplant. CDR3 sequence (DNA): TGCGCCAGCAGCACGACAGGGGTCACTGAAGCTTTCTTT. Translating gives CASSTTGVTEAFF.